This TCR beta chain was profiled in a study of shared clonotypes between healthy human individuals. Germline values: CDR1 SGHAT, CDR2 FQDESV (reference sequence). The CDR3 extends over 14 amino acids. The germline V and J ends were trimmed by 1 base and 2 bases, with 8 bases remaining between them. Findings and caveats of the study: All-four-donor shared clonotypes had higher generation probabilities than non-shared clonotypes did.

The study separated CD4+ cells into CD45RA+ naive and CD45RA-negative memory subsets. The data were produced by immunoSEQ multiplex PCR, yet TCRdb's version contains in-frame clones alone and is incomplete. The sample includes some 2,100,000 clones, approximately 96% of them seen just once. Worth noting for this clone: As yet, its antigen is unknown.

The chain carries TRBV11-1 and TRBJ1-2; maybe TRBD1 (5 bases). Sequencing was performed on naive CD4+ T cells sorted from blood. The subset here: CD45RA+ positively selected. The sequence came from a man aged 18 to 29 in good health. The CDR3 sequence is CASSLERGNYGYTF. The CDR3 bases are TGTGCCAGCAGCTTAGAACGGGGGAACTATGGCTACACCTTC. The complete variable domain, with remaining parts taken from reference TRBV11-1 and TRBJ1-2, reads EAEVAQSPRYKITEKSQAVAFWCDPISGHATLYWYRQILGQGPELLVQFQDESVVDDSQLPKDRFSAERLKGVDSTLKIQPAELGDSAMYLCASSLERGNYGYTFGSGTRLTVV.